The T cell receptor beta chain under discussion was sequenced for a study of Graves' ophthalmopathy and Graves' hyperthyroidism. Study background: Peripheral blood collection took place at initial diagnosis, before any treatment. Study-wide results and caveats: With just over 70% sensitivity and roughly 76% specificity, the model predicted ophthalmopathy progression. Blood repertoires reportedly contained most expanded thyroid clonotypes above 0.001 frequency.

This clonotype has a count of ten or more. Its target is unknown. RNA transcripts served as template for amplifying TCR beta CDR3 sequences. The library came from an HTBI-primed first-round RT-PCR and a second-round multiplex PCR. TCRdb ran MiXCR on the multiplex PCR reads and lists one entry per CDR3 protein. The repertoire holds 200,000 to 250,000 distinct CDR3 sequences, with less than 30% as singletons. PBMCs were density-gradient isolated from roughly 10 ml fresh blood. Sequenced input: peripheral blood. The TCR comes from a man between 50 and 59 years old with Graves' ophthalmopathy.

The DNA for the CDR3 is TGTGCCAGCACGATACGGGAAAAGACCGGGGAGCTGTTTTTT. Translated: CASTIREKTGELFF. V usage is TRBV28 and J usage is TRBJ2-2, with a tentative D call TRBD2 (5 bases). This CDR3 is 14 amino acids long. The V end lost 7 bases, the J end lost 5 bases, and 14 bases lay between the germline ends. CDR1 and CDR2 from the germline V gene are MDHEN and SYDVKM.